The 9 T cell receptor beta chains listed next were all sequenced from one sample in a study of T cell responses to AZD1222 COVID-19 vaccine. TCRdb's copy holds only in-frame clones and misses some; the assay was immunoSEQ multiplex PCR. The sample records some 150,000 clones, around 91% being singletons. Sequenced material: peripheral blood, taken on day 0 of AZD1222 vaccination. These TCRs come from an adult in good health.

This clone has more than one count but fewer than ten. The chain links TRBV11-2 to TRBJ2-2; D not certain. V gave up 7 bases and J gave up 6 bases, with 9 bases separating them. Germline V gene lookup returns CDR1 SGHAT and CDR2 FQNNGV. The CDR3 loop spans 12 amino acids. As DNA, the CDR3 is TGTGCCAGCAACCCCGGTGCCGGGGAGCTGTTTTTT. Translated, it gives CASNPGAGELFF.

A note on this clone: A read error may produce the germline difference seen at one junction end. The V and J genes are TRBV9 and TRBJ2-2; D might be TRBD2 (5 bases). CDR3 length: 15 residues. The V gene's germline CDR1 is SGDLS and CDR2 YYNGEE. CDR3 nucleotides: TGTGCCAGCAGCGGCTCGAGAGGGAACAGCGGGGAGCTGTTTTTT. The encoded protein is CASSGSRGNSGELFF.

The chain couples TRBV28 to TRBJ1-1, with D perhaps TRBD1 (6 bases). V dropped 6 bases and J dropped 7 bases, with 12 bases sitting between them. Per germline, CDR1 MDHEN and CDR2 SYDVKM. CDR3 length: 12 residues. CDR3 nucleotides: TGTGCCAGCAGAGGGGGGCTCAGTGAAGCTTTCTTT. As protein: CASRGGLSEAFF.

This sequence joins TRBV10-3 and TRBJ2-3; 13 nucleotides align to TRBD2. The CDR3 spans 17 residues. J lost 3 bases, V lost 4 bases, and 7 bases had no gene match. The germline V gene encodes CDR1 ENHRY and CDR2 SYGVKD. As DNA, the CDR3 is TGTGCCATCAGTGGTAGGACTAGCGGGAGTATAACAGATACGCAGTATTTT. This gives the protein CAISGRTSGSITDTQYF.

The chain carries TRBV7-3 and TRBJ2-1; D is uncertain. The V gene lost 3 bases and the J gene lost 0 bases, with 12 bases spanning the gap. This CDR3 has 16 amino acids. Germline values: CDR1 SGHTA, CDR2 FQGTGA. The CDR3 DNA is TGTGCCAGCAGCTTCCGAGGTACGAGCTCCTACAATGAGCAGTTCTTC. It specifies CASSFRGTSSYNEQFF.

The chain carries TRBV12-3 or TRBV12-4 and TRBJ2-2; D remains unclear. CDR3 size: 12 residues. The V end was cut by 6 bases, the J end by 3 bases, with 5 bases between. CDR3 sequence (DNA): TGTGCCAGCAGCTACGACACCGGGGAGCTGTTTTTT. Translated: CASSYDTGELFF.

The rearrangement joins TRBV7-2 to TRBJ2-1; 7 positions agree with TRBD2. CDR1 is SGHTA and CDR2 is FQGNSA in the germline V gene. This CDR3 is 16 amino acids long. With 2 bases clipped from V and 4 bases from J, the junction kept 8 bases outside the gene matches. CDR3 loop: CASSLSYGRTYNEQFF. The DNA for the CDR3 is TGTGCCAGCAGCTTAAGTTACGGGAGGACATACAATGAGCAGTTCTTC. The full variable domain, with the rest looked up from reference TRBV7-2 and TRBJ2-1, is GAGVSQSPSNKVTEKGKDVELRCDPISGHTALYWYRQSLGQGLEFLIYFQGNSAPDKSGLPSDRFSAERTGGSVSTLTIQRTQQEDSAVYLCASSLSYGRTYNEQFFGPGTRLTVL.

Only one count was recorded for this clone. The chain recombines TRBV21-1 with TRBJ2-7; the table names TRBD1, a call not compared with the DNA. TRBV21-1 is a recognized pseudogene. The CDR3 has 19 residues. This CDR3 is CASSKLRQGAKNSSYEQYF. The CDR3 coding sequence is TGTGCCAGCAGCAAACTCCGACAGGGGGCGAAAAACAGCTCCTACGAGCAGTACTTC.

The rearrangement joins TRBV4-2 to TRBJ2-3; 12 nucleotides agree with TRBD2. Germline trimming cut 2 bases from V and 4 bases from J; bases unmatched to any gene: 7. The length of the CDR3 is 17 residues. Per the germline V gene, CDR1 is LGHNA and CDR2 is YNFKEQ. The DNA of the CDR3 is TGTGCCAGCAGCCAACCCATGACTAGCGGGGGCTCAGATACGCAGTATTTT. Amino acid sequence: CASSQPMTSGGSDTQYF.